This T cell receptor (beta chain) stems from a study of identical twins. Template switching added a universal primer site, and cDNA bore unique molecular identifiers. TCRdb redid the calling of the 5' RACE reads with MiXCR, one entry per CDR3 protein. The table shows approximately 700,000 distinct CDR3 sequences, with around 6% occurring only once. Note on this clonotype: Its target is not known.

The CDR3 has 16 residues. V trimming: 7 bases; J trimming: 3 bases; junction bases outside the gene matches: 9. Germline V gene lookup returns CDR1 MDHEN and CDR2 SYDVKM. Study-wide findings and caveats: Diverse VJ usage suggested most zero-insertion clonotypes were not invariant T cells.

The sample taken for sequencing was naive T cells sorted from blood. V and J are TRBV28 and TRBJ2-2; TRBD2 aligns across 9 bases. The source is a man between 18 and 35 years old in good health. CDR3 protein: CASTSPLAGYTGELFF. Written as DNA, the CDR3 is TGTGCCAGCACCTCTCCGCTAGCGGGGTACACCGGGGAGCTGTTTTTT.